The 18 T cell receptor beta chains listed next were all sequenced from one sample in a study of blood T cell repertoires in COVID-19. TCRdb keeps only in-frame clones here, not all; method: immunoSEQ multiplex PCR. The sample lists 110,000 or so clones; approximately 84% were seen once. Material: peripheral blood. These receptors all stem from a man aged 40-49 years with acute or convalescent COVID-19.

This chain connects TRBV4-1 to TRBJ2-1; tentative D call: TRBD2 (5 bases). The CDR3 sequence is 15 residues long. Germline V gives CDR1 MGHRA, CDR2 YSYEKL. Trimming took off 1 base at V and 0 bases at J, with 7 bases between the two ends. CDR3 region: CASSQARDSYNEQFF. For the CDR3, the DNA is TGCGCCAGCAGCCAAGCACGGGACTCCTACAATGAGCAGTTCTTC.

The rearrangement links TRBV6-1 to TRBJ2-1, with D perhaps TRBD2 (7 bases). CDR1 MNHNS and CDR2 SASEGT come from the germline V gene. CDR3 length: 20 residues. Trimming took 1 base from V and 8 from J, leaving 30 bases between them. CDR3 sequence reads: CASSEDPSWGGGVGGDEQFF. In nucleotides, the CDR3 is TGTGCCAGCAGTGAAGACCCGAGTTGGGGCGGGGGAGTCGGGGGCGATGAGCAGTTCTTC.

CDR3 region: CATSDPRGETQYF. Here the CDR3 DNA reads TGTGCCACCAGTGATCCCAGAGGGGAGACCCAGTACTTC. This chain joins TRBV24-1 and TRBJ2-5; D might be TRBD2 (5 bases). Trimming stripped 3 bases from V and 5 bases from J, with 9 bases between. The CDR3 consists of 13 residues. Germline V gives CDR1 KGHDR, CDR2 SFDVKD.

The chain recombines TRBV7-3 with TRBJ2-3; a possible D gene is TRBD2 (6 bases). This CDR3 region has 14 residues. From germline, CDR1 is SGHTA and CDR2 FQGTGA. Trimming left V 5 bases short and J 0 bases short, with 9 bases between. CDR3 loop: CASSEGTSTDTQYF. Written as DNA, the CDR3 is TGTGCCAGCAGCGAAGGGACTAGCACAGATACGCAGTATTTT.

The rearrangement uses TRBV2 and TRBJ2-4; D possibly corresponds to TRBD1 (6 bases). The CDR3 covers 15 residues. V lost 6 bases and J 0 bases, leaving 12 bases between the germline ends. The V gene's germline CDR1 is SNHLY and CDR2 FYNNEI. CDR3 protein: CASRIPTGAKNIQYF. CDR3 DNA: TGTGCCAGCAGGATCCCGACAGGAGCCAAAAACATTCAGTACTTC.

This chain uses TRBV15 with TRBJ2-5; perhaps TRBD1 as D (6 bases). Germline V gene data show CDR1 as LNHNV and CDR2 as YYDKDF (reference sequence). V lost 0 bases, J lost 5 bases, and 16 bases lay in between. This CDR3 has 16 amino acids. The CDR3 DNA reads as TGTGCCACCAGCAGAGATGGAGCCGGACAGTTGGAGACCCAGTACTTC. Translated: CATSRDGAGQLETQYF.

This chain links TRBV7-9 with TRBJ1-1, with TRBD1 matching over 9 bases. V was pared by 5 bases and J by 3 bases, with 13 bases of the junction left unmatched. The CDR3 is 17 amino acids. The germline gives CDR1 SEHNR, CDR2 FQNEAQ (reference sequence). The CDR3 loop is CASSPPRTGVWDTEAFF. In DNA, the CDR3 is TGTGCCAGCAGCCCCCCAAGGACAGGGGTGTGGGACACTGAAGCTTTCTTT.

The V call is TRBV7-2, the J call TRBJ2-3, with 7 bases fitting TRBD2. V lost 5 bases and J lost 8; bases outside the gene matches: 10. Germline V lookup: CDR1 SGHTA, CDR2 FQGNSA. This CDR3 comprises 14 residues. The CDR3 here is CASSPPGRVFTQYF. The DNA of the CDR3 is TGTGCCAGCAGCCCCCCAGGGAGGGTCTTTACGCAGTATTTT.

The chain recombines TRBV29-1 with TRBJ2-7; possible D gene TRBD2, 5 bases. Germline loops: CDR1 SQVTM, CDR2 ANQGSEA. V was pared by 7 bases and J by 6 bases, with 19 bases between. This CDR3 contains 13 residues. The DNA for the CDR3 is TGCAGCGCCGTCCGGGATATCGGCTCCGAGCAGTACTTC. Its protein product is CSAVRDIGSEQYF.

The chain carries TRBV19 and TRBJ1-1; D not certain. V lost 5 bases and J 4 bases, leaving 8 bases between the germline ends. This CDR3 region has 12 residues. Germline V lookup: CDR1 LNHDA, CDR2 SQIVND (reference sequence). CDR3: CASSREITEAFF. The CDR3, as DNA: TGTGCCAGTAGTCGGGAAATCACTGAAGCTTTCTTT.

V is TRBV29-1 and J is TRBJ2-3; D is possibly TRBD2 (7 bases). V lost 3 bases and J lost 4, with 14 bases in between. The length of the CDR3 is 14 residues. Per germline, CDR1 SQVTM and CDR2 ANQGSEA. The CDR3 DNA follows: TGCAGCGTTGATCCGGGGGGCCCCTCAGATACGCAGTATTTT. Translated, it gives CSVDPGGPSDTQYF.

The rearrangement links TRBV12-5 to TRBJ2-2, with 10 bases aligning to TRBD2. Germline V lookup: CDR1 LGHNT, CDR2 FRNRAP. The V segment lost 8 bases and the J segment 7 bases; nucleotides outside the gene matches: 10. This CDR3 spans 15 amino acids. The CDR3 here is CASNKGTSEGGELFF. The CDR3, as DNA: TGTGCTAGTAATAAAGGGACTAGCGAAGGCGGGGAGCTGTTTTTT.

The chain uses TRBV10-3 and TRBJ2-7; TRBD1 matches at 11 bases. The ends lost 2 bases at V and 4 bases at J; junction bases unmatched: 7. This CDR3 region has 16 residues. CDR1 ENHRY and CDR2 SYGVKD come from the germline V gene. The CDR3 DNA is TGTGCCATCAGTGAGGGACAGGGGGCAAAAGAGTACGAGCAGTACTTC. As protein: CAISEGQGAKEYEQYF.

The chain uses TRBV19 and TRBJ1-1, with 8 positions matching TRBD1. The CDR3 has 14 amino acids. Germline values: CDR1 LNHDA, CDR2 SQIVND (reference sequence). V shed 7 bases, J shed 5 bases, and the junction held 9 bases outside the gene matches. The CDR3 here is CASIPPTGVTEAFF. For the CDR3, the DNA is TGTGCCAGTATCCCACCGACAGGGGTGACTGAAGCTTTCTTT.

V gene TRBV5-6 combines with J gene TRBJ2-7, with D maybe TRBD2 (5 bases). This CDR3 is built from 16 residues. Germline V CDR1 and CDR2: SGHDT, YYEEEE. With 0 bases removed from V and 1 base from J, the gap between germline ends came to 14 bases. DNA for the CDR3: TGTGCCAGCAGCTTGGTTACTAGTGTCCCATCCTACGAGCAGTACTTC. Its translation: CASSLVTSVPSYEQYF.

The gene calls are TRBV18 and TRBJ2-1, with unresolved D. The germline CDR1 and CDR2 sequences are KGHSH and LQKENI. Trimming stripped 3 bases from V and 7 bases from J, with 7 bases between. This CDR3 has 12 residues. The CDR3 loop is CASSPGRNEQFF. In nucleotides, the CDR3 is TGTGCCAGCTCACCCGGCAGGAATGAGCAGTTCTTC.

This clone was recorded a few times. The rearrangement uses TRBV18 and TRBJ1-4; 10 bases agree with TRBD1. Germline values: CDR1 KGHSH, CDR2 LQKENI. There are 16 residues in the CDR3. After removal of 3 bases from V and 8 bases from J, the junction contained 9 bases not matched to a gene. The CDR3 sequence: CASSPGQGPFMEKLFF. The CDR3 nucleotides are TGTGCCAGCTCACCGGGACAGGGGCCTTTTATGGAAAAACTGTTTTTT.

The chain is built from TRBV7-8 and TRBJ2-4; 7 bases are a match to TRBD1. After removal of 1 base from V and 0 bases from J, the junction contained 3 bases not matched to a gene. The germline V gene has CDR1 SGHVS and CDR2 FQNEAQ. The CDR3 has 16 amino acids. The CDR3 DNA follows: TGTGCCAGCAGCTTAGAGGGGGCCGGAGCCAAAAACATTCAGTACTTC. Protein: CASSLEGAGAKNIQYF.